These 13 T cell receptor beta chains were all obtained from the same sample, sequenced in a study of T-cell reconstitution after alpha-beta-depleted transplantation in children (dated by TCRdb to about 2016). Library construction relied on PCR. TCRdb records Illumina HiSeq 2500 as the sequencer. TCR library preparation used molecular barcoding, with unique molecular identifiers applied to normalize quantification of the TCRbeta repertoire. TCRdb handled the public reads itself, with Q25 trimming in fastp and clone calling in MiXCR, and kept productive beta chains. Each CDR3 protein appears once, grouped with its most common genes and DNA. In this sample the table shows around 600,000 distinct CDR3 sequences, around 16% of which occur a single time. The ten most abundant clones make up approximately 1% of the sample. The sequenced sample was PBMCs from the stem cell graft donor, obtained from the stem cell graft. These receptors were collected from a human donor who donated a stem cell graft to a child with acute myeloid leukemia.

This clonotype was detected a few times. The chain links TRBV5-4 to TRBJ1-4; TRBD1 agrees at 9 bases. The CDR3 spans 15 residues. J lost 5 bases, V lost 4 bases, and 6 bases had no gene match. Germline V gene sequence: CDR1 SGHNT, CDR2 YYREEE (reference sequence). This chain's CDR3 is CASSPGQGVNEKLFF. CDR3 nucleotides: TGTGCCAGCAGCCCGGGACAGGGCGTGAATGAAAAACTGTTTTTT.

This clonotype was seen at least ten times. The CDR3 bases are TGCAGTGCTAGACTAGCGGGGGCCCTCCCCTACGAGCAGTACTTC. This translates into CSARLAGALPYEQYF. The chain carries TRBV20-1 and TRBJ2-7; TRBD2 aligns across 10 bases. The length of the CDR3 is 15 residues. Germline lookup yields CDR1 DFQATT and CDR2 SNEGSKA (reference sequence). V was pared by 2 bases and J by 2 bases, with 6 bases of the junction left unmatched.

In regard to this clonotype: A much larger clone lies one base from this, so it may be a read error. The V and J genes are TRBV7-4 and TRBJ1-5, with D maybe TRBD1 (5 bases). The J call may be faulty, since TRBJ2-3 better matches the DNA end. The germline V gene encodes CDR1 SGHVT and CDR2 SQSDAQ. The length of the CDR3 is 16 residues. In nucleotides, the CDR3 is TGTGCCAGCAGCTTAGCGCAGGGCCAAACTAATCAGCCCCAGTATTTT. Its translation: CASSLAQGQTNQPQYF.

In nucleotides, the CDR3 is TGTGCCAGCAGCTTAGCCCCCGACAGGGTCAATGAGCAGTTCTTC. Its translation: CASSLAPDRVNEQFF. The chain uses TRBV7-2 and TRBJ2-1; 7 nucleotides align to TRBD1. Germline CDR1 is SGHTA and CDR2 is FQGNSA. The CDR3 loop spans 15 amino acids. Trimming took 0 bases from V and 6 from J; bases not matched to a gene: 5.

The genes are TRBV9 and TRBJ2-1, with 12 positions matching TRBD2. The V and J ends lost 0 bases and 8 bases, in that order; junction bases with no gene match: 9. Germline V lookup: CDR1 SGDLS, CDR2 YYNGEE. CDR3 length equals 17 residues. The CDR3 nucleotides are TGTGCCAGCAGCGTAGCCCCCACTAGCGGGGGGACTGATGAGCAGTTCTTC. Its translation is CASSVAPTSGGTDEQFF. The whole variable domain, filled in from reference TRBV9 and TRBJ2-1, reads DSGVTQTPKHLITATGQRVTLRCSPRSGDLSVYWYQQSLDQGLQFLIQYYNGEERAKGNILERFSAQQFPDLHSELNLSSLELGDSALYFCASSVAPTSGGTDEQFFGPGTRLTVL.

This clonotype was counted a few times. This chain joins TRBV13 and TRBJ2-3, with no clear D. In germline, CDR1 is PRHDT, CDR2 FYEKMQ (reference sequence). Trimming stripped 5 bases from V and 5 bases from J, with 14 bases between. This CDR3 has 14 amino acids. The CDR3 coding sequence is TGTGCCAGCAGCCCTCCGGTGGGCAAAGATACGCAGTATTTT. Translating gives CASSPPVGKDTQYF. Looking up the rest from reference TRBV13 and TRBJ2-3 gives the full variable domain: AAGVIQSPRHLIKEKRETATLKCYPIPRHDTVYWYQQGPGQDPQFLISFYEKMQSDKGSIPDRFSAQQFSDYHSELNMSSLELGDSALYFCASSPPVGKDTQYFGPGTRLTVL.

This clonotype appeared many times. As DNA, the CDR3 is TGTGCCAGCAGCCGTAGAACGGGACCTACCACAGATACGCAGTATTTT. This translates into CASSRRTGPTTDTQYF. V gene TRBV7-2 combines with J gene TRBJ2-3; TRBD1 or TRBD2 may be the D gene (5 bases each). Germline CDR1 and CDR2: SGHTA and FQGNSA. The CDR3 sequence is 16 residues long. V was clipped by 5 bases and J by 2 bases, with 17 bases between them.

The chain recombines TRBV20-1 with TRBJ2-5; TRBD2 is a possible D gene (7 bases). This CDR3 is 15 amino acids long. CDR1 is DFQATT and CDR2 is SNEGSKA in the germline V gene (reference sequence). Trimming pared 5 bases from V and 1 base from J, leaving 17 bases between. In nucleotides, the CDR3 is TGCAGTGCTTCACTGAGGGGGGGGATCCAAGAGACCCAGTACTTC. Translation: CSASLRGGIQETQYF.

At least ten counts were recorded for this clonotype. In DNA, the CDR3 is TGCAGTGCAAGGGACAGTTGGATCGGCACAGATACGCAGTATTTT. Translated: CSARDSWIGTDTQYF. The V and J genes are TRBV20-1 and TRBJ2-3, with 7 bases identical to TRBD1. The CDR3 totals 15 residues. The J segment lost 1 base and the V segment lost 6 bases, leaving 10 bases of the junction unmatched. Germline CDR1 DFQATT, CDR2 SNEGSKA (reference sequence).

V gene TRBV7-3 combines with J gene TRBJ1-1; D remains ambiguous. Looked up from germline, CDR1 is SGHTA and CDR2 is FQGTGA. Trimming took off 2 bases at V and 7 bases at J, with 11 bases between the two ends. This CDR3 comprises 13 residues. The CDR3 spells CASSLYADGEAFF. In nucleotides, the CDR3 is TGTGCCAGCAGCTTATATGCCGACGGTGAAGCTTTCTTT.

This clonotype was seen repeatedly, ten times or more. The chain carries TRBV5-5 and TRBJ2-5; weak D call: TRBD1 (5 bases). Germline CDR1 reads SGHKS; CDR2 reads YYEKEE (reference sequence). The CDR3 extends over 12 amino acids. The germline V and J ends were trimmed by 4 bases and 5 bases, with 9 bases remaining between them. This CDR3 reads CASSEQAETQYF. The CDR3 region has the DNA TGTGCCAGCAGCGAACAGGCTGAGACCCAGTACTTC.

V gene TRBV5-8 combines with J gene TRBJ1-1, with D possibly matching TRBD1 (6 bases). CDR1 and CDR2 (germline): SGHTS, YDEGEE. This CDR3 has 16 amino acids. The germline V and J ends were trimmed by 4 bases and 3 bases, with 19 bases remaining between them. The CDR3 nucleotides are TGTGCCAGCAGCCCGGAGTGGGGGGCCGGGGACACTGAAGCTTTCTTT. Translation gives CASSPEWGAGDTEAFF.

This clonotype was counted at least ten times. The chain is built from TRBV20-1 and TRBJ1-2; no reliable D call. The ends were cut back, 5 bases at V and 5 bases at J, with 15 bases in the middle. CDR1 and CDR2 (germline): DFQATT, SNEGSKA (reference sequence). CDR3 size: 13 residues. CDR3 in DNA: TGCAGTGCTGACGATGCCGTAACGTATGGCTACACCTTC. Translated: CSADDAVTYGYTF.